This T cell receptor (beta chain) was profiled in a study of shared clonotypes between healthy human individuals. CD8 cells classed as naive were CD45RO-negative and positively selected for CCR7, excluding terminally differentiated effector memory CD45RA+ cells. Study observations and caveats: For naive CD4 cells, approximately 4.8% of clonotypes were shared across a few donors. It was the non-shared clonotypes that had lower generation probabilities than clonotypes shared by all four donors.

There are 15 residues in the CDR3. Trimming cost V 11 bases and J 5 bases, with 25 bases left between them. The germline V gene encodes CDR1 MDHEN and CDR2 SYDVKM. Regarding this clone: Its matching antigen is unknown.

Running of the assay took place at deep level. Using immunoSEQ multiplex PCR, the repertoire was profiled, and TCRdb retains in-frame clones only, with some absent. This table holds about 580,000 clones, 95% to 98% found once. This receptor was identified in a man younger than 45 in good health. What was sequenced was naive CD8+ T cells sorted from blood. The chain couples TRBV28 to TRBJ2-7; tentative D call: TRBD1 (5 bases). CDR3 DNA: TGTGCCGCCCAACGCGATACAGCGCAGGGTGACGAGCAGTACTTC. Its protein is CAAQRDTAQGDEQYF.